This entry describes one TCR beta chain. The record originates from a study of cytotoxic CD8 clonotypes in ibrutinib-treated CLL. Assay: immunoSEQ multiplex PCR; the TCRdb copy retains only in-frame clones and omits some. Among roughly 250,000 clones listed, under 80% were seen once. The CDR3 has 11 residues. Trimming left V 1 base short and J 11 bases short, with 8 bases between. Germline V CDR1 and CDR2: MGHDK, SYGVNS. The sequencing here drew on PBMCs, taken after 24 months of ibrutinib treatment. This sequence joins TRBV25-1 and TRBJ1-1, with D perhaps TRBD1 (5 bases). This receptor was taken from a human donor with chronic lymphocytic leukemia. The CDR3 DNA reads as TGTGCCAGCAGTGAATTCAGGGCCGCTTTCTTT. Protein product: CASSEFRAAFF.